The following is a T cell receptor beta chain sequence with its context. This table comes from immunoSEQ multiplex PCR, and its TCRdb copy is limited to in-frame clones, with some not included. Here the sample spans almost 250,000 clones, around 89% being singletons. The data stem from a study of blood T cell repertoires in COVID-19. Study-wide background: Samples representing acute and convalescent COVID-19 were sourced from the United States, Italy and Spain. Sample material is recorded as cDNA or gDNA derived from T cells, B-cell-depleted T cells, or PBMCs.

The study assigned cohorts using participant-reported clinical history. Before being deemed recovered, Cohort 3 donors had two negative PCRs, clearance, or symptom resolution. The TCR was taken from a woman aged 30 to 39 who had recovered from COVID-19. The specimen was PBMCs or T cells enriched from blood (not recorded which).

CDR3 nucleotides: TGTGCCAGCAGCCGGGACACTTTGAACACCGGGGAGCTGTTTTTT. It translates to CASSRDTLNTGELFF. The chain employs TRBV3-1 (or the pseudogene TRBV3-2) and TRBJ2-2; possibly TRBD1 for D (6 bases). V was shortened by 4 bases and J by 1 base, with 10 bases between the two germline ends. The CDR3 covers 15 residues. Looked up from germline, CDR1 is LGHDT and CDR2 is YNNKEL (reference sequence).